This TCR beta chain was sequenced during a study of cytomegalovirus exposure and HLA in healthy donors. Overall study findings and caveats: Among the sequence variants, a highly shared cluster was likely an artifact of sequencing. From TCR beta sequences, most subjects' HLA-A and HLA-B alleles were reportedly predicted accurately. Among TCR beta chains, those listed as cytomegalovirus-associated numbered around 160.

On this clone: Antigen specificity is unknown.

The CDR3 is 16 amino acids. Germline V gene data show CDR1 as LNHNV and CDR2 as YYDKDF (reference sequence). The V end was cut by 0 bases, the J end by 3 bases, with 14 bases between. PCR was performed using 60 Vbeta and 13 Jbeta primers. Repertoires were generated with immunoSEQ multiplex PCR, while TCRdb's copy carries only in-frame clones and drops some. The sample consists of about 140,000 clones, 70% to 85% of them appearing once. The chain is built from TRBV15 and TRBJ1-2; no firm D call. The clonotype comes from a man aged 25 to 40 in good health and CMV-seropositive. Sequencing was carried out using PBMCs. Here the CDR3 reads CATSRDRRGPDYGYTF. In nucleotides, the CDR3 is TGTGCCACCAGCAGAGATAGGCGAGGGCCAGACTATGGCTACACCTTC.